This TCR beta chain came from a study of regulatory T cells in long-lasting Graves disease. For the study at large: Less than 3 months of antithyroid drugs had been taken by newly diagnosed Graves' patients.

On this clonotype: The antigen remains unidentified. This may come from a read error, since a much larger clone is one base off.

Looked up from germline, CDR1 is SEHNR and CDR2 is FQNEAQ (reference sequence). The CDR3 runs to 14 residues. Time point defined: newly diagnosed GD, antithyroid drugs for less than 3 months. Preparation of the TCR library used RNA extracted from PBMCs. Construction of the TCR beta libraries employed iRepertoire HTBI primers in conjunction with Arm-PCR of CDR3 regions. Using its own MiXCR run on the multiplex PCR reads, TCRdb lists one record per CDR3 protein. The table lists a few hundred thousand distinct CDR3 sequences, 15% to 20% of them singletons. Notes on the study in general: Favoring TRBV28, TRBJ1-2 and TRBJ2-5 was a feature seen in persistent disease. Less diverse TCR repertoires were seen in persistent Graves' patients than in newly diagnosed ones.

The same sample was also studied in work on T cells in Graves' hyperthyroidism and ophthalmopathy. That paper notes: In the first-round RT-PCR of the TCR CDR3, the HTBI primer set was used.

The sequence came from a woman in her twenties or thirties with Graves disease. The rearrangement joins TRBV7-9 to TRBJ2-4; D is unresolved. The starting material was peripheral blood mononuclear cells (PBMCs), obtained at new diagnosis, from a patient treated with antithyroid drugs. The chain's CDR3 is CASGLVPGKNIQYF. DNA for the CDR3: TGTGCCAGCGGCTTAGTCCCCGGCAAAAACATTCAGTACTTC.